These 18 T cell receptor beta chains were all obtained from the same sample, sequenced in a study of Ad26.COV2.S vaccination and SARS-CoV-2 variants. The assay was immunoSEQ multiplex PCR, and TCRdb's table has in-frame clones only and misses some. The sample has about 440,000 clones, 90% seen once. As to treatment: around 19 received Ad26.COV2.S at low or high dose, single or two shots; 5 received placebo; per-sample allocation not given. At day 63 after the first vaccine or placebo injection, samples were drawn. This sample comprised peripheral blood, obtained in a trial of Ad26.COV2.S vaccine versus placebo. Source of these receptors: a person between 18 and 65 years old who received the Ad26.COV2.S COVID-19 vaccine or a placebo.

V and J are TRBV11-3 and TRBJ2-1, with 8 bases that match TRBD1. Germline V gene sequence: CDR1 SGHNT, CDR2 YENEEA. This CDR3 has 16 amino acids. Trimming at V came to 5 bases and at J to 2 bases, leaving 8 bases not matched to a gene. The CDR3 DNA reads as TGTGCCAGCAGCCGGTATTTGACAGGGGCCTACAATGAGCAGTTCTTC. Its translation is CASSRYLTGAYNEQFF. Together with reference TRBV11-3 and TRBJ2-1, the CDR3 gives the full variable domain: EAGVVQSPRYKIIEKKQPVAFWCNPISGHNTLYWYLQNLGQGPELLIRYENEEAVDDSQLPKDRFSAERLKGVDSTLKIQPAELGDSAVYLCASSRYLTGAYNEQFFGPGTRLTVL.

The chain employs TRBV7-9 and TRBJ2-5; TRBD1 matches 7 bases. Trimming cost V 5 bases and J 2 bases; bases outside gene matches: 5. The CDR3 is made up of 14 amino acids. Per the germline V gene, CDR1 is SEHNR and CDR2 is FQNEAQ (reference sequence). The CDR3 reads CASSVRDSQETQYF. The CDR3 DNA reads TGTGCCAGCAGCGTCCGGGACAGTCAAGAGACCCAGTACTTC.

V usage is TRBV7-9 and J usage is TRBJ2-7; D call uncertain. In germline, CDR1 is SEHNR, CDR2 FQNEAQ (reference sequence). The CDR3 consists of 12 residues. The ends were cut back, 4 bases at V and 5 bases at J, with 9 bases in the middle. CDR3 protein: CASSSPFHEQYF. CDR3 DNA sequence: TGTGCCAGCAGCTCTCCATTCCACGAGCAGTACTTC.

The chain is built from TRBV28 and TRBJ2-7, with D maybe TRBD2 (5 bases). CDR3 size: 14 residues. V lost 5 bases and J 7 bases, leaving 18 bases between the germline ends. The germline V gene has CDR1 MDHEN and CDR2 SYDVKM. This CDR3 is CASSPPRASGEQYF. The DNA for the CDR3 is TGTGCCAGCAGTCCCCCTCGGGCATCGGGGGAGCAGTACTTC.

The chain uses TRBV7-2 and TRBJ2-1, with D possibly being TRBD2 (5 bases). V lost 1 base and J 6 bases, leaving 13 bases between the germline ends. The CDR3 consists of 15 residues. Germline CDR1 is SGHTA and CDR2 is FQGNSA. The CDR3 region is CASSLGRGRSNEQFF. The CDR3 DNA reads TGTGCCAGCAGCTTAGGGAGAGGGCGGAGCAATGAGCAGTTCTTC.

The CDR3 DNA is TGTGCCAGCTCACCCCAAGTCAGCGCCCAGACGCACGGGGAGCTGTTTTTT. Translation gives CASSPQVSAQTHGELFF. This rearrangement joins TRBV18 to TRBJ2-2; D unclear. Trimming took 3 bases from V and 7 from J, leaving 21 bases between them. Germline V CDR1 and CDR2: KGHSH, LQKENI. This CDR3 is 17 amino acids long.

The V gene is TRBV27, the J gene TRBJ1-5; weak D call: TRBD1 (5 bases). Trimming removed 5 bases at V and 7 bases at J, with 15 bases between. The CDR3 totals 14 residues. Looked up from germline, CDR1 is MNHEY and CDR2 is SMNVEV (reference sequence). DNA for the CDR3: TGTGCCAGCAGTATCAACATGGGGGGGCAGCCCCAGCATTTT. It is translated as CASSINMGGQPQHF.

V and J are TRBV7-9 and TRBJ2-7; 8 bases map to TRBD2. This CDR3 spans 16 amino acids. V gave up 4 bases and J gave up 2 bases; unmatched junction bases: 10. Germline V lookup: CDR1 SEHNR, CDR2 FQNEAQ (reference sequence). The CDR3 DNA follows: TGTGCCAGCAGCTCCGAAGCGGGAGTAAGCCCCTACGAGCAGTACTTC. Translated: CASSSEAGVSPYEQYF. Together with reference TRBV7-9 and TRBJ2-7, the CDR3 gives the full variable domain: DTGVSQNPRHKITKRGQNVTFRCDPISEHNRLYWYRQTLGQGPEFLTYFQNEAQLEKSRLLSDRFSAERPKGSFSTLEIQRTEQGDSAMYLCASSSEAGVSPYEQYFGPGTRLTVT.

This clone was detected once. This rearrangement joins TRBV25-1 to TRBJ2-1; a weak D match, TRBD2 (6 bases). The CDR3 is made up of 15 amino acids. The V end lost 6 bases, the J end lost 7 bases, and 19 bases lay between the germline ends. Germline CDR1 is MGHDK and CDR2 is SYGVNS. The CDR3 region has the DNA TGTGCCAGCAGCGGGGAGGCTAGCGATATGAATGAGCAGTTCTTC. Protein: CASSGEASDMNEQFF.

The rearrangement uses TRBV28 and TRBJ1-1, with D unclear. Germline-derived CDR1 and CDR2 are MDHEN and SYDVKM. The CDR3 consists of 12 residues. V was cut by 3 bases and J by 4 bases, with 6 bases left in between. CDR3 amino acids: CASSLSSTEAFF. CDR3 nucleotides: TGTGCCAGCAGTTTGTCGAGCACTGAAGCTTTCTTT.

This clone was observed a few times. The chain joins TRBV19 to TRBJ2-5; TRBD2 aligns across 11 bases. The CDR3 totals 13 residues. V was clipped by 7 bases and J by 3 bases; unmatched bases: 1. CDR1 and CDR2 (germline): LNHDA, SQIVND (reference sequence). The CDR3 nucleotides are TGTGCCAGTATGGGACTAGCGGAAGAGACCCAGTACTTC. It is translated as CASMGLAEETQYF.

V is TRBV7-8 and J is TRBJ1-1; TRBD1 agrees at 10 bases. V trimming: 2 bases; J trimming: 5 bases; junction bases outside the gene matches: 5. Germline CDR1 SGHVS, CDR2 FQNEAQ. There are 15 residues in the CDR3. CDR3: CASSLSGTGVTEAFF. The CDR3 DNA follows: TGTGCCAGCAGCTTATCCGGGACAGGGGTTACTGAAGCTTTCTTT.

The CDR3 bases are TGCGCCAGCAGCTCCCGGACAGGGTCCTACGAGCAGTACTTC. It yields the protein CASSSRTGSYEQYF. V usage is TRBV5-1 and J usage is TRBJ2-7, with TRBD1 matching over 8 bases. Germline CDR1 reads SGHRS; CDR2 reads YFSETQ. CDR3 length equals 14 residues. Trimming at V came to 3 bases and at J to 1 base, leaving 3 bases not matched to a gene.

As concerns this clone: One end of the junction varies from germline; a read error may be responsible. The CDR3 loop is CASSVASGSSKDTQYF. CDR3 DNA sequence: TGTGCCAGCAGCGTAGCTAGCGGGAGTAGCAAAGATACGCAGTATTTT. The chain uses TRBV9 and TRBJ2-3; 10 nucleotides line up with TRBD2. Germline values: CDR1 SGDLS, CDR2 YYNGEE. There are 16 residues in the CDR3.

V and J are TRBV24-1 and TRBJ2-1; 9 nucleotides line up with TRBD2. The CDR3 is made up of 14 amino acids. CDR1 and CDR2 from the germline V gene are KGHDR and SFDVKD. Germline trimming cut 3 bases from V and 7 bases from J; bases unmatched to any gene: 3. CDR3 sequence (DNA): TGTGCCACCAGTGATCTAGCGGGATCAAATGAGCAGTTCTTC. It yields the protein CATSDLAGSNEQFF.

V gene TRBV7-2 combines with J gene TRBJ2-7, with D tentatively TRBD1 or TRBD2 (5 bases each). The CDR3 is 13 amino acids. Trimming removed 2 bases from V and 2 bases from J, with 7 bases in between. The germline gives CDR1 SGHTA, CDR2 FQGNSA. CDR3 residues: CASSLSGPYEQYF. CDR3 coding DNA: TGTGCCAGCAGCTTATCGGGACCCTACGAGCAGTACTTC. The complete variable domain, with remaining parts taken from reference TRBV7-2 and TRBJ2-7, reads GAGVSQSPSNKVTEKGKDVELRCDPISGHTALYWYRQSLGQGLEFLIYFQGNSAPDKSGLPSDRFSAERTGGSVSTLTIQRTQQEDSAVYLCASSLSGPYEQYFGPGTRLTVT.

The chain is built from TRBV7-2 and TRBJ2-7; 9 bases align to TRBD2. After removal of 2 bases from V and 2 bases from J, the junction contained 4 bases not matched to a gene. CDR3 length: 15 residues. Germline CDR1 and CDR2: SGHTA and FQGNSA. CDR3 residues: CASSLLEREAYEQYF. The CDR3 nucleotides are TGTGCCAGCAGCTTACTGGAGCGGGAGGCCTACGAGCAGTACTTC. The whole variable domain, filled in from reference TRBV7-2 and TRBJ2-7, reads GAGVSQSPSNKVTEKGKDVELRCDPISGHTALYWYRQSLGQGLEFLIYFQGNSAPDKSGLPSDRFSAERTGGSVSTLTIQRTQQEDSAVYLCASSLLEREAYEQYFGPGTRLTVT.

J is TRBJ1-5 and V is TRBV5-1; D not certain. The V end lost 2 bases, the J end lost 3 bases, and 15 bases lay between the germline ends. The CDR3 runs 16 residues. Germline V gene sequence: CDR1 SGHRS, CDR2 YFSETQ. CDR3 amino acids: CASSFGGVDTNQPQHF. The CDR3 bases are TGCGCCAGCAGCTTTGGTGGGGTTGATACCAATCAGCCCCAGCATTTT.